This entry is about one TCR beta chain. The assay was immunoSEQ multiplex PCR, and TCRdb's table has in-frame clones only and misses some. Counted here are approximately 6,300 clones, roughly three quarters occurring once; the ten biggest clones make up around 19%. Treatment described: preoperative locoregional IRX-2 cytokine immunotherapy. Samples came from a phase Ib trial of preoperative locoregional IRX-2 cytokine immunotherapy. Per germline, CDR1 SGHNT and CDR2 YENEEA. This CDR3 has 14 amino acids. The V and J ends lost 3 bases and 5 bases respectively, with 13 bases between them. These data originate in a study of preoperative IRX-2 immunotherapy in early breast cancer.

The clonotype originates from a human donor with breast cancer. V and J are TRBV11-3 and TRBJ2-5; D possibly corresponds to TRBD1 (6 bases). Sequenced here: tumor tissue, sampled before IRX-2 immunotherapy. The CDR3 coding sequence is TGTGCCAGCAGCTTGGACAGCCCGGGGGAGACCCAGTACTTC. This gives the protein CASSLDSPGETQYF.